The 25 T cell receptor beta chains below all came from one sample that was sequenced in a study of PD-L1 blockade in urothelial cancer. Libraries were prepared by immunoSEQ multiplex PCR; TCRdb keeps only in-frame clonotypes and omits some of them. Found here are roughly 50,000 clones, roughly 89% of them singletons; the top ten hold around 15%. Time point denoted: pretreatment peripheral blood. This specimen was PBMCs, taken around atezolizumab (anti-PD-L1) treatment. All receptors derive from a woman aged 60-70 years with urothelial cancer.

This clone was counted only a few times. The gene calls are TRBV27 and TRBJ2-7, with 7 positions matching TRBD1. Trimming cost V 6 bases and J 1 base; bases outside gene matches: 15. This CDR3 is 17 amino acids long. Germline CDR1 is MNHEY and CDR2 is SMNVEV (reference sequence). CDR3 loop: CASRLTTRQGSSYEQYF. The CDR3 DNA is TGTGCCAGCAGATTAACGACCCGACAGGGATCGTCCTACGAGCAGTACTTC.

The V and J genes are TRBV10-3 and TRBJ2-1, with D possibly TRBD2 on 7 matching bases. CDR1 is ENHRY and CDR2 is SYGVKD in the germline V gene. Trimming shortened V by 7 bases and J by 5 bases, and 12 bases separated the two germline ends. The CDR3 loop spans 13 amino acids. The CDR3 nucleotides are TGTGCCATCAATGCGGGGGCCGACAATGAGCAGTTCTTC. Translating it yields CAINAGADNEQFF.

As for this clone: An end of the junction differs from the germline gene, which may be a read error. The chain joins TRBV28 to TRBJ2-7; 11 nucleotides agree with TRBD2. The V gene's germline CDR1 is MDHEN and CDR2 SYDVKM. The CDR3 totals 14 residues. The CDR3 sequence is CASNSGTSGLHGHF. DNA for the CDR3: TGTGCCAGCAATTCGGGGACTAGCGGCCTACATGGGCACTTC.

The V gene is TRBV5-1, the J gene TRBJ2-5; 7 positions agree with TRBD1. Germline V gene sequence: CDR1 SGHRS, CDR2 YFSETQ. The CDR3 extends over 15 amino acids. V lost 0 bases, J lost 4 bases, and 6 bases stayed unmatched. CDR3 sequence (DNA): TGCGCCAGCAGCTTGGAGGGCGCAGGGGGAGAGACCCAGTACTTC. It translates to CASSLEGAGGETQYF. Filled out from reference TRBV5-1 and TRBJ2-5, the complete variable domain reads KAGVTQTPRYLIKTRGQQVTLSCSPISGHRSVSWYQQTPGQGLQFLFEYFSETQRNKGNFPGRFSGRQFSNSRSEMNVSTLELGDSALYLCASSLEGAGGETQYFGPGTRLLVL.

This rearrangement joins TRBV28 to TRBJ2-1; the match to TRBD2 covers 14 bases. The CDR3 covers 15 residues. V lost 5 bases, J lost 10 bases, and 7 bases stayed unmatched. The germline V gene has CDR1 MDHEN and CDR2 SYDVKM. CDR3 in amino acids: CASSPTSGGAKEQFF. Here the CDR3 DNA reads TGTGCCAGCAGTCCGACTAGCGGGGGGGCTAAAGAGCAGTTCTTC.

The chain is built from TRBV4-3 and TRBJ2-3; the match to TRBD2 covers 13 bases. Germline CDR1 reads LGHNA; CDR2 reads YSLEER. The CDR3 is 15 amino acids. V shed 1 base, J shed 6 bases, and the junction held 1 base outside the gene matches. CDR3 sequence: CASSQGTSGSDTQYF. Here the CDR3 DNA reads TGCGCCAGCAGCCAAGGGACTAGCGGGAGTGATACGCAGTATTTT.

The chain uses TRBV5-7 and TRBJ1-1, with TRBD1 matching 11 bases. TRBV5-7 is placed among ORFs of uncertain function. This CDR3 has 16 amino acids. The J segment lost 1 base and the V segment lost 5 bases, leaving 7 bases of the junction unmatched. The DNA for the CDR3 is TGTGCCAGCAGGCAACCGGGACAGGGGGGGAACACTGAAGCTTTCTTT. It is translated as CASRQPGQGGNTEAFF.

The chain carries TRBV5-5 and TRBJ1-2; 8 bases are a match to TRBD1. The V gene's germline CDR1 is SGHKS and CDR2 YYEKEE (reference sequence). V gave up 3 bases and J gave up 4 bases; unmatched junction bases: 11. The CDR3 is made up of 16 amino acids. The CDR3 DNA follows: TGTGCCAGCAGCTCGGAAGCGTTACAGGGGGTCTATGGCTACACCTTC. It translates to CASSSEALQGVYGYTF.

The CDR3 DNA sequence: TGTGCCACCAGGAAACAGGGAGAGAAAAACATTCAGTACTTC. Translating gives CATRKQGEKNIQYF. The chain recombines TRBV15 with TRBJ2-4, with D tentatively TRBD1 (6 bases). CDR3 size: 14 residues. The germline CDR1 and CDR2 sequences are LNHNV and YYDKDF (reference sequence). V was clipped by 6 bases and J by 4 bases, with 13 bases between them.

Here the CDR3 DNA reads TGTGCCAGCAGAGAAACGGACATAGTCTACAATGAGCAGTTCTTC. This translates into CASRETDIVYNEQFF. The gene calls are TRBV2 and TRBJ2-1; tentative D call: TRBD1 (5 bases). V shed 6 bases and J shed 3 bases, with 15 bases lying between them. This CDR3 comprises 15 residues. Germline assignment: CDR1 SNHLY and CDR2 FYNNEI.

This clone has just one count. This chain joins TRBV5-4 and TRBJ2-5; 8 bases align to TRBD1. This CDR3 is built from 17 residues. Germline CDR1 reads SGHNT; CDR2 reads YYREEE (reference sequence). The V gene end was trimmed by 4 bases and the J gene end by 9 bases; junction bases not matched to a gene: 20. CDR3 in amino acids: CASSLGQATGVGAAQYF. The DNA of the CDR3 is TGTGCCAGCAGCCTGGGACAGGCCACTGGGGTAGGCGCGGCCCAGTACTTC. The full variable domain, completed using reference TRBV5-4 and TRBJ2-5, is ETGVTQSPTHLIKTRGQQVTLRCSSQSGHNTVSWYQQALGQGPQFIFQYYREEENGRGNFPPRFSGLQFPNYSSELNVNALELDDSALYLCASSLGQATGVGAAQYFGPGTRLLVL.

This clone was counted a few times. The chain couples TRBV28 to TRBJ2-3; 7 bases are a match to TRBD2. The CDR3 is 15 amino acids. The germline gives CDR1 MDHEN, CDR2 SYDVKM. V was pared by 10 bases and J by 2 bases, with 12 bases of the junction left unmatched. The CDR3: CATLTSAWATDTQYF. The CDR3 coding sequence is TGTGCCACCCTAACTAGCGCTTGGGCCACAGATACGCAGTATTTT.

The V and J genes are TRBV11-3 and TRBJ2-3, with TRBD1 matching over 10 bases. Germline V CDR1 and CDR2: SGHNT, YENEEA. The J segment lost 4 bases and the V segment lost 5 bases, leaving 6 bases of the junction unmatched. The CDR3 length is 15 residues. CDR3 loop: CASSQGQGFADTQYF. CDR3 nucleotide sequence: TGTGCCAGCAGCCAGGGACAGGGGTTTGCAGATACGCAGTATTTT.

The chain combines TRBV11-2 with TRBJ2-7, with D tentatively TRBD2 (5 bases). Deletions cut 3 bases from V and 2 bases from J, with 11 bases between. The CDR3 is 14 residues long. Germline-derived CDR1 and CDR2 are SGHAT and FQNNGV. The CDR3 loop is CASSFGSGTYEQYF. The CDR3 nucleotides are TGTGCCAGCAGCTTTGGAAGCGGCACCTACGAGCAGTACTTC.

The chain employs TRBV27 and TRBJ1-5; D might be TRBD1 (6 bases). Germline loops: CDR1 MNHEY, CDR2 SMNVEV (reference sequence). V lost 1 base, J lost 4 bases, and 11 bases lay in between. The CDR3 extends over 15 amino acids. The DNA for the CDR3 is TGTGCCAGCAGTTTATTCGGACAGATTAATCAGCCCCAGCATTTT. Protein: CASSLFGQINQPQHF.

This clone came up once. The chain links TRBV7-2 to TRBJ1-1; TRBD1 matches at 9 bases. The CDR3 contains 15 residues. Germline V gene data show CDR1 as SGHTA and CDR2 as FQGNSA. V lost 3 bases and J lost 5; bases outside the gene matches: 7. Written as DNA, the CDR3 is TGTGCCAGCAGCTTCGGATTCGACAGGGGGACTGAAGCTTTCTTT. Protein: CASSFGFDRGTEAFF.

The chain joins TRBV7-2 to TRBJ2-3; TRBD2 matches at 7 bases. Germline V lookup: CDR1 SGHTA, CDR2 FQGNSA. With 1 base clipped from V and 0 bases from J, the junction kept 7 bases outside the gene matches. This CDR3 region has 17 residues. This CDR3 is CASSLGARGSSTDTQYF. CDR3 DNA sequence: TGTGCCAGCAGCTTAGGTGCGCGGGGGTCTAGCACAGATACGCAGTATTTT.

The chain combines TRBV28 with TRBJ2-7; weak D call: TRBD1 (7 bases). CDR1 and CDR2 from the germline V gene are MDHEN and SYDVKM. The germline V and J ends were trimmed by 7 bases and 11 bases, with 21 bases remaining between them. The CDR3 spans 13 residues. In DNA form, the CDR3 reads TGTGCCAGCAATACGGGGGACAGTAAAGTTGAGTACTTC. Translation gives CASNTGDSKVEYF.

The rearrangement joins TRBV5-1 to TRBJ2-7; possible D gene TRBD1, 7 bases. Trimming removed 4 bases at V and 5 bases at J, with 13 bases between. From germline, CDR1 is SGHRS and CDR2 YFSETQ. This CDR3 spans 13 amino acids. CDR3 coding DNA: TGCGCCAGCAGCCCGACAGGGACTGACGAGCAGTACTTC. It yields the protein CASSPTGTDEQYF.

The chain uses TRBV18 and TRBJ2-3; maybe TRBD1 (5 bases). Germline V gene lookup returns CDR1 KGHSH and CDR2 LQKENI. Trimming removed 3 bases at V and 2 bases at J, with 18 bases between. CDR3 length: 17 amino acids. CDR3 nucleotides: TGTGCCAGCTCACCCCGGCTCTTTACAGGATCCACAGATACGCAGTATTTT. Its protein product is CASSPRLFTGSTDTQYF.

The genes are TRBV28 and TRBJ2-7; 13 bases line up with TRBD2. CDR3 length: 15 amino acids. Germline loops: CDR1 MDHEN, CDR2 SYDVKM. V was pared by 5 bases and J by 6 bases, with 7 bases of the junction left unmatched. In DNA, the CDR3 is TGTGCCAGCAGTCCACTAGCGGGAGGGTACGGCGAGCAGTACTTC. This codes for CASSPLAGGYGEQYF. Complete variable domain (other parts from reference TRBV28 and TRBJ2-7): DVKVTQSSRYLVKRTGEKVFLECVQDMDHENMFWYRQDPGLGLRLIYFSYDVKMKEKGDIPEGYSVSREKKERFSLILESASTNQTSMYLCASSPLAGGYGEQYFGPGTRLTVT.

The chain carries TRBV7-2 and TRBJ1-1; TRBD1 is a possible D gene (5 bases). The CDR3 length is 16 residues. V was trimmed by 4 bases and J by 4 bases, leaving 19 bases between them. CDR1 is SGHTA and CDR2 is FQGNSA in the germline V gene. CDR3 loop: CASSSPRGKLFTEAFF. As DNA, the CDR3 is TGTGCCAGCAGCTCCCCTAGGGGAAAGTTATTCACTGAAGCTTTCTTT.

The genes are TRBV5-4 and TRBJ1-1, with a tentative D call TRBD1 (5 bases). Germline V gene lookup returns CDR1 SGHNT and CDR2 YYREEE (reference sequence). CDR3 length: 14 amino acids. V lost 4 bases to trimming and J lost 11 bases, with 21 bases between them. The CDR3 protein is CASSQNQGGAWAFF. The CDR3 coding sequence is TGTGCCAGCAGCCAAAACCAGGGTGGCGCCTGGGCTTTCTTT.

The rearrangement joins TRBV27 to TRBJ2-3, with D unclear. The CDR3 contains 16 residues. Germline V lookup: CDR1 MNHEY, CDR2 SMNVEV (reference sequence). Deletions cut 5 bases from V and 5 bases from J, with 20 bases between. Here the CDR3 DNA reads TGTGCCAGCAGTCCTTCGACCTTACTACTGGAAGATACGCAGTATTTT. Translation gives CASSPSTLLLEDTQYF.

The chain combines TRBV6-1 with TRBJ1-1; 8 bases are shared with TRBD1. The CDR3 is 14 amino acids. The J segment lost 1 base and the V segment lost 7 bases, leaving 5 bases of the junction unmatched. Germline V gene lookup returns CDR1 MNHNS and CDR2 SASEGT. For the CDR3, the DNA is TGTGCCAGCACGACAGGGGCTCCGAACACTGAAGCTTTCTTT. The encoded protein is CASTTGAPNTEAFF.